This T cell receptor beta chain originates from a study of T cell responses to AZD1222 COVID-19 vaccine. Profiled with immunoSEQ multiplex PCR; TCRdb holds only in-frame clones, not every one. Of roughly 72,000 clones listed, approximately 90% were seen once; the top ten hold less than 12%. V lost 6 bases to trimming and J lost 7 bases, with 13 bases between them. This CDR3 comprises 13 residues. The chain is built from TRBV12-3 or TRBV12-4 and TRBJ1-5; D not resolved. The sequencing here drew on peripheral blood, taken 28 days after the second dose of the MenACWY control vaccine. The sequence derives from an adult who received the MenACWY meningococcal vaccine as a control. The CDR3: CASREEAIQPQHF. CDR3 nucleotides: TGTGCCAGCAGGGAGGAGGCTATACAGCCCCAGCATTTT.